The clone carrying this TCR beta chain was seen only a few times. This entry belongs to a study of cytomegalovirus exposure and HLA in healthy donors. 60 Vbeta and 13 Jbeta primers were used in PCR. The assay was immunoSEQ multiplex PCR, and TCRdb's table has in-frame clones only and misses some. Among 80,000 to 100,000 clones listed, 70% were seen once. The CDR3 length is 18 residues. Germline V gives CDR1 MGHRA, CDR2 YSYEKL. The V end was cut by 1 base, the J end by 7 bases, with 22 bases between. The chain recombines TRBV4-1 with TRBJ2-2; maybe TRBD2 (5 bases). The sequenced sample consisted of PBMCs. This TCR came from a man between 50 and 59 years old in good health and CMV-seronegative. CDR3 sequence reads: CASSQVIMRRSGGGELFF. The CDR3 nucleotides are TGCGCCAGCAGCCAAGTAATAATGCGGCGGAGCGGCGGCGGGGAGCTGTTTTTT.